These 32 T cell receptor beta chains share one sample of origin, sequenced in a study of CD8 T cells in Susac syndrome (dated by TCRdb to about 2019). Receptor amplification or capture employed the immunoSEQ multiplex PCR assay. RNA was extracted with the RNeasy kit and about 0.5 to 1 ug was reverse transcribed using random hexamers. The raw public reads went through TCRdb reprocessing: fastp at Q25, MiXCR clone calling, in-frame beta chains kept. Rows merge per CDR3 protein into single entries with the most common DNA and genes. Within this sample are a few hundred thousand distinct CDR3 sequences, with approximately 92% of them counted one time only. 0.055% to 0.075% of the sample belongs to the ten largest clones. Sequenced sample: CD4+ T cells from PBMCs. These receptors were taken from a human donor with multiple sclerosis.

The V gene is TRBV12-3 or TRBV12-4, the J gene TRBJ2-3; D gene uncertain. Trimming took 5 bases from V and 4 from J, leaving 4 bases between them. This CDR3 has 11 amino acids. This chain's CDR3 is CASSISDTQYF. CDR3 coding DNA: TGTGCCAGCAGTATTTCAGATACGCAGTATTTT.

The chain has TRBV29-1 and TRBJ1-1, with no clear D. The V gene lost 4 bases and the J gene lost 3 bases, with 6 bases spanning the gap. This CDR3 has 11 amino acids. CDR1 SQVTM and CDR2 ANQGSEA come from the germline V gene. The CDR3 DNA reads TGCAGCGTTGGGGCGGACACTGAAGCTTTCTTT. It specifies CSVGADTEAFF.

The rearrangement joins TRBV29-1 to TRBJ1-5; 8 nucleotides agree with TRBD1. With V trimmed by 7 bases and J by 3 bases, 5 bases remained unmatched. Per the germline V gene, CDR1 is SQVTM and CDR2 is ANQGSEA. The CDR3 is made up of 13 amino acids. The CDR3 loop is CSATGGTNQPQHF. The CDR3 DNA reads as TGCAGCGCAACAGGGGGTACCAATCAGCCCCAGCATTTT.

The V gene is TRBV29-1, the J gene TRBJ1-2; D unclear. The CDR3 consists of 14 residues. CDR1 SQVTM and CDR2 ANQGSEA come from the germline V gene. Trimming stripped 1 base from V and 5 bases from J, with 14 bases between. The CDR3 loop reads CSVEVAPPIYGYTF. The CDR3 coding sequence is TGCAGCGTTGAAGTTGCCCCCCCGATTTATGGCTACACCTTC.

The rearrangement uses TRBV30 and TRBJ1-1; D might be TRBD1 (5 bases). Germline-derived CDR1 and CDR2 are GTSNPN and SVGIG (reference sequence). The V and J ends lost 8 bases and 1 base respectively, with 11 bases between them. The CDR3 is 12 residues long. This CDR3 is CAGGGGNTEAFF. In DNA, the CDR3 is TGTGCCGGCGGCGGGGGGAACACTGAAGCTTTCTTT.

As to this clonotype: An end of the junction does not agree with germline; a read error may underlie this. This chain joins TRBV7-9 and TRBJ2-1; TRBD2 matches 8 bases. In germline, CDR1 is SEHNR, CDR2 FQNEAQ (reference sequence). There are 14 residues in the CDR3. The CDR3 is CASSLAGIYNEQFF. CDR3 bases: TGTGCCAGCAGTTTAGCGGGGATCTACAATGAGCAGTTCTTC.

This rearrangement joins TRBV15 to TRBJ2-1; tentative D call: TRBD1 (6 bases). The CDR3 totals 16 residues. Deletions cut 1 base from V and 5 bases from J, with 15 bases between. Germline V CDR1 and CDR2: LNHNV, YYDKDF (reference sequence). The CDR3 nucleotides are TGTGCCACCAGCAGAGGGGGGCCCCTCGGGCACAATGAGCAGTTCTTC. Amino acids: CATSRGGPLGHNEQFF.

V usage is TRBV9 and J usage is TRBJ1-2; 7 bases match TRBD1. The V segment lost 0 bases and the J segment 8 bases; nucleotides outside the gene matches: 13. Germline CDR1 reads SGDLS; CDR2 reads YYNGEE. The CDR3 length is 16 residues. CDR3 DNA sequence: TGTGCCAGCAGCGTAGCTACGGGGGAACAGGGGATAGGCTACACCTTC. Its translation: CASSVATGEQGIGYTF.

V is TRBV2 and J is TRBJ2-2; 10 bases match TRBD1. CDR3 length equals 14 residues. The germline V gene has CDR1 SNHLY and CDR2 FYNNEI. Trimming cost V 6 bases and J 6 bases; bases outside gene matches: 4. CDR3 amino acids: CASRTGGASGELFF. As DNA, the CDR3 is TGTGCCAGCAGGACAGGGGGCGCGTCCGGGGAGCTGTTTTTT.

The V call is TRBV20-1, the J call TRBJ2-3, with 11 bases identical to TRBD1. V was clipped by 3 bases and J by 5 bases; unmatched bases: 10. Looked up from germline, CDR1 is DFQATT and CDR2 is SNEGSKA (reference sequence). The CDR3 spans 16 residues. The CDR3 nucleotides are TGCAGTGCTAGTGAGGGACAGGGGGGTTTAAGAGATACGCAGTATTTT. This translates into CSASEGQGGLRDTQYF.

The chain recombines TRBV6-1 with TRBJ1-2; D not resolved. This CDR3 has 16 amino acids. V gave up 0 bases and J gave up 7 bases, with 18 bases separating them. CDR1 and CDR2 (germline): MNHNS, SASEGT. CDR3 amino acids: CASSEAPSDPRGGYTF. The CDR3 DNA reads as TGTGCCAGCAGTGAAGCGCCATCAGACCCTCGGGGTGGCTACACCTTC.

The CDR3 region is CASSFGRGTDTQYF. CDR3 DNA sequence: TGTGCCAGCAGTTTCGGACGGGGCACAGATACGCAGTATTTT. The chain has TRBV12-3 or TRBV12-4 and TRBJ2-3, with D hard to call. V shed 3 bases and J shed 1 base, with 8 bases lying between them. This CDR3 region has 14 residues.

CDR3 region: CASSEYGGSRHEQFF. The CDR3 DNA is TGTGCCAGCAGTGAATACGGCGGGAGTCGTCATGAGCAGTTCTTC. The gene calls are TRBV25-1 and TRBJ2-1, with TRBD2 identical over 7 bases. This CDR3 has 15 amino acids. Germline lookup yields CDR1 MGHDK and CDR2 SYGVNS. V was pared by 0 bases and J by 8 bases, with 7 bases of the junction left unmatched.

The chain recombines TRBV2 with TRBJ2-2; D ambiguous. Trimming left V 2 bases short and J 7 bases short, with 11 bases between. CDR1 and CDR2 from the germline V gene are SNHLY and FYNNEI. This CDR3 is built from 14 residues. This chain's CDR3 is CASSEYDVGGELFF. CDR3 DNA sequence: TGTGCCAGCAGTGAATACGACGTCGGCGGGGAGCTGTTTTTT. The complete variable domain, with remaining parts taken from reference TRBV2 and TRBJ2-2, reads EPEVTQTPSHQVTQMGQEVILRCVPISNHLYFYWYRQILGQKVEFLVSFYNNEISEKSEIFDDQFSVERPDGSNFTLKIRSTKLEDSAMYFCASSEYDVGGELFFGEGSRLTVL.

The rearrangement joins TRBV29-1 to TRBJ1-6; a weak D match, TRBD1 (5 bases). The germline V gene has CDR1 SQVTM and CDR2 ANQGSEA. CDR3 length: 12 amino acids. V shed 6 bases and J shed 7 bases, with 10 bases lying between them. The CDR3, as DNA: TGCAGCGTCCGGGGCGAAAATTCACCCCTCCACTTT. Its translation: CSVRGENSPLHF. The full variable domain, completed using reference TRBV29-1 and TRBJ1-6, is SAVISQKPSRDICQRGTSLTIQCQVDSQVTMMFWYRQQPGQSLTLIATANQGSEATYESGFVIDKFPISRPNLTFSTLTVSNMSPEDSSIYLCSVRGENSPLHFGNGTRLTVT.

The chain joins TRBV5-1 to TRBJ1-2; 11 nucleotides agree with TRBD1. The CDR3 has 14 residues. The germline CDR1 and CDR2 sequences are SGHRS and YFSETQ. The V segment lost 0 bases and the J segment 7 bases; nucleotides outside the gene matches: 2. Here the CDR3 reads CASSLAGTGGGYTF. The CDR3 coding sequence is TGCGCCAGCAGCTTGGCCGGGACAGGGGGTGGCTACACCTTC. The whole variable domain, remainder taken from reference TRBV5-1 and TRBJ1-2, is KAGVTQTPRYLIKTRGQQVTLSCSPISGHRSVSWYQQTPGQGLQFLFEYFSETQRNKGNFPGRFSGRQFSNSRSEMNVSTLELGDSALYLCASSLAGTGGGYTFGSGTRLTVV.

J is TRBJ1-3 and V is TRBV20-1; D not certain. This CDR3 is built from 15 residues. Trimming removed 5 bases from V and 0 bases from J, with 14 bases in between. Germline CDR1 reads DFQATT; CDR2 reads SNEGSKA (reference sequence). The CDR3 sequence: CSAHRGWSSGNTIYF. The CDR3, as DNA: TGCAGTGCTCACCGTGGATGGAGCTCTGGAAACACCATATATTTT.

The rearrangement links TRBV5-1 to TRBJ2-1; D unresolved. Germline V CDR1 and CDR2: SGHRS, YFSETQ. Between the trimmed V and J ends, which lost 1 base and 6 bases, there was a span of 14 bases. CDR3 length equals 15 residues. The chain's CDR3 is CASSLPNSAINEQFF. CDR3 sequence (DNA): TGCGCCAGCAGCTTGCCCAACTCGGCCATCAATGAGCAGTTCTTC.

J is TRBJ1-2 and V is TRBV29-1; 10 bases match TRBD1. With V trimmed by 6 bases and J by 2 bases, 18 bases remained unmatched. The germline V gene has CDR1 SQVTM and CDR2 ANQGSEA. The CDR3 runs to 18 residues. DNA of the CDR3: TGCAGCGTGGCGGGGACCGGGACAGGGGATGCCACCAACTATGGCTACACCTTC. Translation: CSVAGTGTGDATNYGYTF.

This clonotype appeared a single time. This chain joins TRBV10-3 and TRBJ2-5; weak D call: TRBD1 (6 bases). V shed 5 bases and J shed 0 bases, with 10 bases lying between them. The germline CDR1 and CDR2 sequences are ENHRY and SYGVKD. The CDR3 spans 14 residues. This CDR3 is CAISPTGNQETQYF. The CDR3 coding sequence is TGTGCCATCAGTCCTACAGGGAACCAAGAGACCCAGTACTTC.

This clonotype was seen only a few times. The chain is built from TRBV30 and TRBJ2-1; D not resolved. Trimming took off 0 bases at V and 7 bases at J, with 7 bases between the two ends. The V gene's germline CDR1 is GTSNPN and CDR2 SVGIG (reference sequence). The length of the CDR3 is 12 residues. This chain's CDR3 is CAWSVPRNEQFF. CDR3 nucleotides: TGTGCCTGGAGTGTACCCCGTAATGAGCAGTTCTTC.

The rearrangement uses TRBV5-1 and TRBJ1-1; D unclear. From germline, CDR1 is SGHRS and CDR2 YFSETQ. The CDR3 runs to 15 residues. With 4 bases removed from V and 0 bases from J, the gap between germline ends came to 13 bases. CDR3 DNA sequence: TGCGCCAGCAGCGCCCTTGGTGAAATGAACACTGAAGCTTTCTTT. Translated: CASSALGEMNTEAFF.

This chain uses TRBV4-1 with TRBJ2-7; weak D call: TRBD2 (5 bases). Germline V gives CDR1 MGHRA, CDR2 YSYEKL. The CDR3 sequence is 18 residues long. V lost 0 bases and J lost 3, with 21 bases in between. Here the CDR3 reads CASSQDRTRSSPYYEQYV. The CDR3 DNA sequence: TGCGCCAGCAGCCAAGATAGAACGCGGTCTAGCCCCTACTACGAGCAGTACGTC.

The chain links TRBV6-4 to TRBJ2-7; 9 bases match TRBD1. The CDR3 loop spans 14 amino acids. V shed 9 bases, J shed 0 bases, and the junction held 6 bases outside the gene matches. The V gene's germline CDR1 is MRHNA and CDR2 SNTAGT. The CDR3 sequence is CASTGGDYSYEQYV. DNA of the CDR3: TGTGCCAGTACAGGGGGCGACTACTCCTACGAGCAGTACGTC.

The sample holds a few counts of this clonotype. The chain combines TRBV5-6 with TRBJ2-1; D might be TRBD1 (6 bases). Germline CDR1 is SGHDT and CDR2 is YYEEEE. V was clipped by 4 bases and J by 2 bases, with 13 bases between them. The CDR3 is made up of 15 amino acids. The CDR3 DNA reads TGTGCCAGCAGCCAGCAGGACAGCCCCTACAATGAGCAGTTCTTC. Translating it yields CASSQQDSPYNEQFF.

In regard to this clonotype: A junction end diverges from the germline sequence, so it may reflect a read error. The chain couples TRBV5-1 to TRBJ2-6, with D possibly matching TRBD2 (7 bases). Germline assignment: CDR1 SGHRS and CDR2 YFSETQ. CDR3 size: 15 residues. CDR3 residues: CASSPGGAGANVLTF. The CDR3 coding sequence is TGTGCCAGCAGCCCGGGGGGCGCCGGGGCCAACGTCCTGACTTTC.

The CDR3 bases are TGCAGTGCTTCAGGGCAGAATCAGCCCCAGCATTTT. As protein: CSASGQNQPQHF. V usage is TRBV20-1 and J usage is TRBJ1-5, with D perhaps matching TRBD1 (5 bases). The length of the CDR3 is 12 residues. Germline V gene sequence: CDR1 DFQATT, CDR2 SNEGSKA (reference sequence). Trimming removed 5 bases at V and 4 bases at J, with 9 bases between.

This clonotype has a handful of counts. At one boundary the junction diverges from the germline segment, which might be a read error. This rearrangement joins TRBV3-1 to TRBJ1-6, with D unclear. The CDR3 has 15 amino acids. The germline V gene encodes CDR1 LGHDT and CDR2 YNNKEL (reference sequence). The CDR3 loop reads CASSPQSSYNSPLHF. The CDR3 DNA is TGTGCCAGCAGCCCGCAGAGCTCCTATAATTCCCCCCTCCACTTT.

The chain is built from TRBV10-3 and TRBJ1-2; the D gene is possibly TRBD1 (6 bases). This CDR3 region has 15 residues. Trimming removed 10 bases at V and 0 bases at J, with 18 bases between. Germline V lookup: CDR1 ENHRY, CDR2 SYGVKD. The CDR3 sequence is CATLGQSSSNYGYTF. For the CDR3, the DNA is TGTGCCACCCTAGGACAGTCCAGTTCTAACTATGGCTACACCTTC.

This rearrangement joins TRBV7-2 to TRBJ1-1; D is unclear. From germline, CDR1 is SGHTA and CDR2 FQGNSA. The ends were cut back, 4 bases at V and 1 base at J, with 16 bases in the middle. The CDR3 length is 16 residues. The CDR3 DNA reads TGTGCCAGCAGCTCGCGTGGTCGGCAGCCGAACACTGAAGCTTTCTTT. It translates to CASSSRGRQPNTEAFF.

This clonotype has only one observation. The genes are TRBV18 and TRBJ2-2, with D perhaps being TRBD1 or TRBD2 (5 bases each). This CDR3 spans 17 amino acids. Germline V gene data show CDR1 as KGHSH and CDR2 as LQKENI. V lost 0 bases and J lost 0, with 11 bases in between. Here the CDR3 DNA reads TGTGCCAGCTCACCACCGATCGTGGGGGCGAACACCGGGGAGCTGTTTTTT. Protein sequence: CASSPPIVGANTGELFF.

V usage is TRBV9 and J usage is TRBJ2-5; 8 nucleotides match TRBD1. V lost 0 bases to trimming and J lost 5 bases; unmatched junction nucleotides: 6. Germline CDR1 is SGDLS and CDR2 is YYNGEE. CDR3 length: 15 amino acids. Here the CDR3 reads CASSVGGRGLETQYF. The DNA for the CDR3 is TGTGCCAGCAGCGTAGGGGGCAGGGGGCTTGAGACCCAGTACTTC.